A single sample gave rise to the 21 T cell receptor beta chains below, sequenced in a study of blood T cells in healthy people across ages. For the second PCR, which ran for roughly 7 to 11 cycles, a sample-barcoded 5' primer and a J-beta primer mix were used. TCRdb independently ran MiXCR on the 5' RACE reads; one entry per CDR3 protein. The sample shows approximately 810,000 distinct CDR3 sequences, more than 25% of them seen only once. The sample taken for sequencing was blood. These receptors all stem from a woman of 80 years or more in good health.

The chain uses TRBV27 and TRBJ2-4; no definite D call. Deletions cut 2 bases from V and 4 bases from J, with 12 bases between. This CDR3 is built from 15 residues. Germline V gives CDR1 MNHEY, CDR2 SMNVEV (reference sequence). This CDR3 reads CASSLTPVGKNIQYF. CDR3 nucleotides: TGTGCCAGCAGTTTAACCCCCGTGGGAAAAAACATTCAGTACTTC.

This clonotype appeared many times. The V gene is TRBV24-1, the J gene TRBJ2-3, with unresolved D. Germline loops: CDR1 KGHDR, CDR2 SFDVKD. Trimming took off 5 bases at V and 14 bases at J, with 13 bases between the two ends. The CDR3 loop spans 11 amino acids. CDR3 amino acids: CATSVAQIVYF. CDR3 DNA sequence: TGTGCCACCAGTGTCGCCCAGATAGTGTATTTT.

This clonotype has at least ten counts. This rearrangement joins TRBV20-1 to TRBJ1-1; D gene ambiguous. Germline loops: CDR1 DFQATT, CDR2 SNEGSKA (reference sequence). V was cut by 3 bases and J by 1 base, with 12 bases left in between. The CDR3 runs to 14 residues. The CDR3 sequence: CSARRRGKNTEAFF. CDR3 in DNA: TGCAGTGCTAGGAGGCGGGGTAAGAACACTGAAGCTTTCTTT.

This clonotype was picked up many times. This rearrangement joins TRBV10-3 to TRBJ2-1; 8 bases fit TRBD2. V was pared by 3 bases and J by 7 bases, with 8 bases of the junction left unmatched. This CDR3 has 15 residues. Germline V gives CDR1 ENHRY, CDR2 SYGVKD. This CDR3 reads CAISDLRGGRNEQFF. In nucleotides, the CDR3 is TGTGCCATCAGTGACCTGCGCGGGGGGAGGAATGAGCAGTTCTTC.

This clonotype was seen a few times. CDR3 coding DNA: TGTGCCAGCAGTTCAACAGGGACGGGGGATGAAGCTTTCTTT. Translated: CASSSTGTGDEAFF. The chain carries TRBV28 and TRBJ1-1; tentative D call: TRBD1 (6 bases). The germline V gene has CDR1 MDHEN and CDR2 SYDVKM. V lost 4 bases to trimming and J lost 7 bases, with 16 bases between them. This CDR3 is 14 amino acids long. Drawing the rest from reference TRBV28 and TRBJ1-1, the complete variable domain is DVKVTQSSRYLVKRTGEKVFLECVQDMDHENMFWYRQDPGLGLRLIYFSYDVKMKEKGDIPEGYSVSREKKERFSLILESASTNQTSMYLCASSSTGTGDEAFFGQGTRLTVV.

A few counts support this clonotype. This chain connects TRBV6-2 or TRBV6-3 to TRBJ2-2; D is undetermined. The V and J ends lost 4 bases and 1 base respectively, with 7 bases between them. This CDR3 has 14 amino acids. Germline V gene sequence: CDR1 MNHEY, CDR2 SVGEGT. CDR3 sequence reads: CASSWNRNTGELFF. The CDR3 region has the DNA TGTGCCAGCAGTTGGAACAGGAACACCGGGGAGCTGTTTTTT.

Details on this clonotype: A much larger clone lies a single base off, so this may be a read error. The CDR3, as DNA: TGTGCCACCAGTGAGTCCAGGTTCCTCGGGCCTTCATATGGCTACACCTTC. Its translation is CATSESRFLGPSYGYTF. This chain uses TRBV10-3 with TRBJ1-2, with unresolved D. The germline gives CDR1 ENHRY, CDR2 SYGVKD. The CDR3 extends over 17 amino acids.

In this sample, this clonotype turned up a few times. This chain's CDR3 is CASSLQFGGTEAFF. CDR3 sequence (DNA): TGTGCCAGCAGCTTACAGTTCGGCGGGACTGAAGCTTTCTTT. V usage is TRBV7-2 and J usage is TRBJ1-1; no clear D. V was trimmed by 2 bases and J by 5 bases, leaving 12 bases between them. CDR1 is SGHTA and CDR2 is FQGNSA in the germline V gene. The CDR3 is 14 amino acids.

This clonotype has a count of ten or more. The chain combines TRBV27 with TRBJ2-1; TRBD1 is a possible D gene (8 bases). The CDR3 is 15 residues long. V was pared by 7 bases and J by 0 bases, with 13 bases between. The germline V gene has CDR1 MNHEY and CDR2 SMNVEV (reference sequence). The CDR3 loop is CASTTGGDSYNEQFF. CDR3 sequence (DNA): TGTGCCAGCACTACAGGGGGGGACTCCTACAATGAGCAGTTCTTC.

The CDR3 nucleotides are TGCGCCACCCAGATGTCTTTGGGCAACACCGGGGAGCTGTTTTTT. Amino acids: CATQMSLGNTGELFF. This chain uses TRBV5-1 with TRBJ2-2; no firm D call. Germline V gene lookup returns CDR1 SGHRS and CDR2 YFSETQ. Trimming removed 9 bases from V and 2 bases from J, with 17 bases in between. The CDR3 is made up of 15 amino acids.

This clonotype was counted a single time. With a much larger clone just one base away, this may be a read error. This chain joins TRBV25-1 and TRBJ2-1; D is possibly TRBD2 (7 bases). The CDR3 is 13 amino acids. Germline values: CDR1 MGHDK, CDR2 SYGVNS. V was clipped by 9 bases and J by 6 bases, with 15 bases between them. The chain's CDR3 is CARPGGPANEQFF. The CDR3, as DNA: TGTGCCAGGCCGGGGGGCCCAGCCAATGAGCAGTTCTTC.

This clonotype was found many times. The gene calls are TRBV5-1 and TRBJ1-1; 7 nucleotides line up with TRBD1. With V trimmed by 3 bases and J by 3 bases, 5 bases remained unmatched. The CDR3 covers 14 residues. The germline CDR1 and CDR2 sequences are SGHRS and YFSETQ. Here the CDR3 DNA reads TGCGCCAGCAGCTGGCAGGGGGAGGACACTGAAGCTTTCTTT. Protein sequence: CASSWQGEDTEAFF. Full variable domain (remainder filled in from reference TRBV5-1 and TRBJ1-1): KAGVTQTPRYLIKTRGQQVTLSCSPISGHRSVSWYQQTPGQGLQFLFEYFSETQRNKGNFPGRFSGRQFSNSRSEMNVSTLELGDSALYLCASSWQGEDTEAFFGQGTRLTVV.

This chain connects TRBV28 to TRBJ1-5; D is undetermined. Looked up from germline, CDR1 is MDHEN and CDR2 is SYDVKM. This CDR3 region has 12 residues. With 1 base removed from V and 7 bases from J, the gap between germline ends came to 5 bases. The CDR3 DNA sequence: TGTGCCAGCAGTTTATTCAAGCAGCCCCAGCATTTT. It is translated as CASSLFKQPQHF.

Many counts were recorded for this clonotype. The chain recombines TRBV20-1 with TRBJ1-2, with D perhaps TRBD1 (5 bases). Germline lookup yields CDR1 DFQATT and CDR2 SNEGSKA (reference sequence). The V and J ends lost 1 base and 0 bases respectively, with 15 bases between them. The CDR3 covers 16 residues. This CDR3 is CSARVAGIQSNYGYTF. CDR3 coding DNA: TGCAGTGCTAGAGTGGCAGGGATCCAGTCTAACTATGGCTACACCTTC.

The J gene is TRBJ2-3, the V gene TRBV12-3 or TRBV12-4; D not resolved. The CDR3 covers 11 residues. Deletions cut 6 bases from V and 13 bases from J, with 14 bases between. This CDR3 is CASRRTDAEYF. The CDR3 region has the DNA TGTGCCAGCAGACGGACGGATGCGGAGTATTTT.

The chain recombines TRBV24-1 with TRBJ2-4, with D perhaps matching TRBD1 or TRBD2 (5 bases each). The V gene's germline CDR1 is KGHDR and CDR2 SFDVKD. The CDR3 is 12 residues long. V lost 6 bases and J lost 7, with 9 bases in between. The CDR3 sequence: CATSPEGNIQYF. CDR3 sequence (DNA): TGTGCCACCAGTCCAGAGGGGAACATTCAGTACTTC.

This clonotype was counted at least ten times. The chain couples TRBV7-9 to TRBJ2-3, with 7 bases matching TRBD1. Trimming removed 6 bases from V and 0 bases from J; junction bases left unmatched: 9. This CDR3 is built from 16 residues. Per the germline V gene, CDR1 is SEHNR and CDR2 is FQNEAQ (reference sequence). The CDR3 coding sequence is TGTGCCAGCAGACGGATCCGGGACAGTAGCACAGATACGCAGTATTTT. Its translation is CASRRIRDSSTDTQYF.

As for this clonotype: One end of the junction is discordant with germline, which a read error may explain. The V gene is TRBV28, the J gene TRBJ2-4; 8 bases map to TRBD1. CDR3 length: 15 amino acids. Germline V gene data show CDR1 as MDHEN and CDR2 as SYDVKM. The CDR3 spells CAGSSTGVVKNIQYF. CDR3 DNA sequence: TGTGCCGGCAGTTCGACAGGGGTAGTAAAAAACATTCAGTACTTC.

In its sample, this clonotype was seen many times. This chain uses TRBV15 with TRBJ2-3; maybe TRBD2 (6 bases). From germline, CDR1 is LNHNV and CDR2 YYDKDF (reference sequence). V was pared by 6 bases and J by 2 bases, with 18 bases between. The CDR3 spans 16 residues. CDR3 amino acids: CATRATGGFSTDTQYF. The CDR3 DNA follows: TGTGCCACCAGGGCGACTGGGGGGTTCTCCACAGATACGCAGTATTTT.

Notes on this clonotype: Possible read error: a much larger clone is one base away. Since no conserved phenylalanine or tryptophan closes the CDR3, a read error is the likely cause. The V call is TRBV7-8, the J call TRBJ2-4; 7 bases are shared with TRBD1. Germline V lookup: CDR1 SGHVS, CDR2 FQNEAQ. The CDR3 has 14 residues. V lost 5 bases and J lost 2; bases outside the gene matches: 3. CDR3 nucleotide sequence: TGTGCCAGCAGCCCGGACAGGCCCAAAAACATTCAGTACTGC. Its translation: CASSPDRPKNIQYC.

J is TRBJ2-5 and V is TRBV20-1; 12 bases map to TRBD2. This CDR3 contains 15 residues. Germline-derived CDR1 and CDR2 are DFQATT and SNEGSKA (reference sequence). The V and J ends lost 6 bases and 5 bases, in that order; junction bases with no gene match: 10. The CDR3 region has the DNA TGCAGTGCCAGCTGGACTAGCGGGGCATCGGAGACCCAGTACTTC. Protein: CSASWTSGASETQYF.